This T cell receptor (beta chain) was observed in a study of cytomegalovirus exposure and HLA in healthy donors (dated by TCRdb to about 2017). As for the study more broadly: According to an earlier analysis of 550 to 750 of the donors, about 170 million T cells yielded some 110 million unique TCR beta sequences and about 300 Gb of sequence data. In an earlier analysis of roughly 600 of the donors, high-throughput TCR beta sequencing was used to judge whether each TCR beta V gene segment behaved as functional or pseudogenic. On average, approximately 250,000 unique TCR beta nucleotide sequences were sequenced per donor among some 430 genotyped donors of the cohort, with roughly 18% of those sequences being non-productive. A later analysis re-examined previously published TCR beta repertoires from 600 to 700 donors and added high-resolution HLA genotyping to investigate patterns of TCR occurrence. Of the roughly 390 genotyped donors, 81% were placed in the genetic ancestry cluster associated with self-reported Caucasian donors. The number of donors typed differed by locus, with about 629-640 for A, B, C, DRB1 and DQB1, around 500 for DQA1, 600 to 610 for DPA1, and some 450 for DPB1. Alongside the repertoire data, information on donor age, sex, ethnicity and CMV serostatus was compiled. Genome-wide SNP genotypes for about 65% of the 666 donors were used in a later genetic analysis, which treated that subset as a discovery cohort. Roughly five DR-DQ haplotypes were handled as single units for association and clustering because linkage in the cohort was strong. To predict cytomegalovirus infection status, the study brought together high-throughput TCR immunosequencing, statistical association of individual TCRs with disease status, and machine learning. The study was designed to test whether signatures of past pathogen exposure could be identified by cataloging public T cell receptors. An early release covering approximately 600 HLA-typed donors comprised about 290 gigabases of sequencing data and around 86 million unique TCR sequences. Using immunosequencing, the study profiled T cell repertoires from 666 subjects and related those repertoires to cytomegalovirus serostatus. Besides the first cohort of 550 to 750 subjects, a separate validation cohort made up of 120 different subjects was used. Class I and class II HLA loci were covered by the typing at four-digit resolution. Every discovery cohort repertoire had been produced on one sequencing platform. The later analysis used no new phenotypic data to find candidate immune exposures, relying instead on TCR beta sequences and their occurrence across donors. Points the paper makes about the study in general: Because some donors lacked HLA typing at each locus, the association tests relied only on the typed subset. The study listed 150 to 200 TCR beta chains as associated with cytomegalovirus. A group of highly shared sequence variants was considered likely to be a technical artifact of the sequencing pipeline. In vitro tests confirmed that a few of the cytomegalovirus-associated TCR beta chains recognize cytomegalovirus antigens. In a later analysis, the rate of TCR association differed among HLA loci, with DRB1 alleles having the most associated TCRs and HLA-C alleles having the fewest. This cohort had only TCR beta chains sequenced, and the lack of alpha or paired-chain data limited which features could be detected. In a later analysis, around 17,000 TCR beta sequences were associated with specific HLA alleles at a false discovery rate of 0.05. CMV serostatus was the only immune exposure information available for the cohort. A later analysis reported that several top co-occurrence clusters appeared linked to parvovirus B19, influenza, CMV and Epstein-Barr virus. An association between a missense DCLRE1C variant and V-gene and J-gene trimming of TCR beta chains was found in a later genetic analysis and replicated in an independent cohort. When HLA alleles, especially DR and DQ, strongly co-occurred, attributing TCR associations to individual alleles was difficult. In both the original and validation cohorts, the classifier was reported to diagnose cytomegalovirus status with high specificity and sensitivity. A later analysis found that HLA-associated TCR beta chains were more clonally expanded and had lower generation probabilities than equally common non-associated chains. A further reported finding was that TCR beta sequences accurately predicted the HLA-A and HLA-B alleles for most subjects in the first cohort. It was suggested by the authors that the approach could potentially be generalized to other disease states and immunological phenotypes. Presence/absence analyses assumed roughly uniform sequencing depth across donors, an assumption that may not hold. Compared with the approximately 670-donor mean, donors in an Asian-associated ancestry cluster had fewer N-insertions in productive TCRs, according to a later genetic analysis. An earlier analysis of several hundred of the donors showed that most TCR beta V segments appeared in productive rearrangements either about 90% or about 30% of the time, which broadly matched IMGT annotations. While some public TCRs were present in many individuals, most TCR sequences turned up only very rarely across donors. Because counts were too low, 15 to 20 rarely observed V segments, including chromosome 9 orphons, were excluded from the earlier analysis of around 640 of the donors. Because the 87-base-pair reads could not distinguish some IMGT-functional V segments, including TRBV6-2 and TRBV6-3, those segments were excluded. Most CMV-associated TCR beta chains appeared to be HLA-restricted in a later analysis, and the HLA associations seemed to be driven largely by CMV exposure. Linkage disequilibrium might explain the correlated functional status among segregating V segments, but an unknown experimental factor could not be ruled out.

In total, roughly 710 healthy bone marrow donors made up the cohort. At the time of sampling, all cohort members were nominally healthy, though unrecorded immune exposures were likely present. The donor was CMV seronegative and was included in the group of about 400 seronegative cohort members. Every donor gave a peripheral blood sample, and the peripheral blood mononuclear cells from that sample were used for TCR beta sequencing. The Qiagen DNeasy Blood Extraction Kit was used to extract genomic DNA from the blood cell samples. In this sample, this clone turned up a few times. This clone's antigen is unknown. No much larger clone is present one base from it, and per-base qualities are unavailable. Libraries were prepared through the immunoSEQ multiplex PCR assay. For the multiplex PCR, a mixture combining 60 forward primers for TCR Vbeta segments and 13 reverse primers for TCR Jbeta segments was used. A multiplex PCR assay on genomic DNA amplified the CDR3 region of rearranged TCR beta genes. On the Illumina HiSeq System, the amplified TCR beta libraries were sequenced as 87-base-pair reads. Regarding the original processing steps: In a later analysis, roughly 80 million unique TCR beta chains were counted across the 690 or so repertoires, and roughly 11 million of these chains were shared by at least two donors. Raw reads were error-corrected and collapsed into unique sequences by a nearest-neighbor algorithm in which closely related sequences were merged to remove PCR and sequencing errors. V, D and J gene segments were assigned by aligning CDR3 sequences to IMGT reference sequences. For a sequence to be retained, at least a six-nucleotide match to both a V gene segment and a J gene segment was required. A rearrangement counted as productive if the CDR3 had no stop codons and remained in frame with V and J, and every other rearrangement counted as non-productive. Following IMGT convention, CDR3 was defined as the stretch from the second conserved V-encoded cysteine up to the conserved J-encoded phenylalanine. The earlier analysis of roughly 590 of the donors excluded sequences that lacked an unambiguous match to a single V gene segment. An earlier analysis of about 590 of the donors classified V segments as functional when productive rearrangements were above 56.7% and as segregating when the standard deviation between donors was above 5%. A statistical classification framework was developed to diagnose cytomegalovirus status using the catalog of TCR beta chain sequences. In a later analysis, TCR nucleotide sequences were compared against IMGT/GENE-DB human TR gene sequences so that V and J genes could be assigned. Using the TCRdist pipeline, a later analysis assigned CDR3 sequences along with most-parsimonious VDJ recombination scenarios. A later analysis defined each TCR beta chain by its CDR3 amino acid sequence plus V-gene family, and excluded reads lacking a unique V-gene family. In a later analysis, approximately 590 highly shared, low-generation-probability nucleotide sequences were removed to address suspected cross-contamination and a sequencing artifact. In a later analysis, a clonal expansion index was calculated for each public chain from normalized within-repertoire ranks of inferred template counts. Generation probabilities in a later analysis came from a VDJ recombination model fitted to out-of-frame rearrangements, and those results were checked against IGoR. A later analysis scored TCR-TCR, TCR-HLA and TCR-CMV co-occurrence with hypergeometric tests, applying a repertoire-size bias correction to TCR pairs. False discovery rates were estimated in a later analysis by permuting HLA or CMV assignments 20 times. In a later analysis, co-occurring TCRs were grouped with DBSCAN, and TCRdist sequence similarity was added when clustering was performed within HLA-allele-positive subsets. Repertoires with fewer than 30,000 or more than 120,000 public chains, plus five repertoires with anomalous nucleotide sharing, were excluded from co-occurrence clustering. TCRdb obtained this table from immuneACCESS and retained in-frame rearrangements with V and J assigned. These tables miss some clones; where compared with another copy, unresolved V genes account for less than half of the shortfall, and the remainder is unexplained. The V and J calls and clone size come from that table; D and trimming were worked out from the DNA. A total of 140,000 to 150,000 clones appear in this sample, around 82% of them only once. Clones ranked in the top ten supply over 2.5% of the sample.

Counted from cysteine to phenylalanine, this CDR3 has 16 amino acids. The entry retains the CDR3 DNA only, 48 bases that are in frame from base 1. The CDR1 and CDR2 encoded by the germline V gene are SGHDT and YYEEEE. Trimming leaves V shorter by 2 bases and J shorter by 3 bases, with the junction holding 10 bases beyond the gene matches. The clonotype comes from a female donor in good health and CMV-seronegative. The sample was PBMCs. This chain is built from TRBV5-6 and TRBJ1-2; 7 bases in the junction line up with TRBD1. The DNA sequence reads TGTGCCAGCAGCTTAATTAGAGACAGGGTGGACTATGGCTACACCTTC. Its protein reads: CASSLIRDRVDYGYTF.